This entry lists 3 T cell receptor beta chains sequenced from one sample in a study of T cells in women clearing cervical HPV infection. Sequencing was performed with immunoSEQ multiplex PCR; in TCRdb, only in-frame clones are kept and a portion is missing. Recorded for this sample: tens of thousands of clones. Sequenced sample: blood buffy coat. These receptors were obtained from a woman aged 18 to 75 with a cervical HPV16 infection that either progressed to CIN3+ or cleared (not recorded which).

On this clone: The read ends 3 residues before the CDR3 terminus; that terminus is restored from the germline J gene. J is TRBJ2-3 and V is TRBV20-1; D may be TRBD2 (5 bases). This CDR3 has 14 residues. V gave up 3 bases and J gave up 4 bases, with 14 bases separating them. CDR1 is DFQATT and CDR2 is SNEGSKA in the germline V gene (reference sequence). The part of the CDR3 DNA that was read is TGCAGTGCTAGGGACTTCTACATCGCAGATACG. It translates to CSARDFYIADT. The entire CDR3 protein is CSARDFYIADTQYF.

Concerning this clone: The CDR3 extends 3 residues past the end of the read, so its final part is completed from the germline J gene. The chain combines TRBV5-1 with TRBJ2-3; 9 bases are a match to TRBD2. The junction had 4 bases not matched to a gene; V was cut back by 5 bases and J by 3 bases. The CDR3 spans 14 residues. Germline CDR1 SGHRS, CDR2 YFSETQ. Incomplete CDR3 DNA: TGCGCCAGCAGACTAGCGGGTCCTACAGATACG. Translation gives CASRLAGPTDT. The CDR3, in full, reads CASRLAGPTDTQYF.

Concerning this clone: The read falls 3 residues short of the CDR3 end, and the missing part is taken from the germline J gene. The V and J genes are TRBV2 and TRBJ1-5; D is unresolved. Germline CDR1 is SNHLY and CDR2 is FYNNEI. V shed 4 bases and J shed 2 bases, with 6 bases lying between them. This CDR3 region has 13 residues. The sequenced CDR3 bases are TGTGCCAGCAGTGTCCAGGGCAATCAGCCC. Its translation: CASSVQGNQP. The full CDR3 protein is CASSVQGNQPQHF. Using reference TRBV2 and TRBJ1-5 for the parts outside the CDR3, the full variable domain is EPEVTQTPSHQVTQMGQEVILRCVPISNHLYFYWYRQILGQKVEFLVSFYNNEISEKSEIFDDQFSVERPDGSNFTLKIRSTKLEDSAMYFCASSVQGNQPQHFGDGTRLSIL.